This T cell receptor (beta chain) appears in the sequencing data of a study of vaccination and CD4 T cells after COVID-19. Study-level background: Investigators stimulated cells with overlapping spike peptides drawn from SARS-CoV-2, HCoV-NL63, HCoV-OC43 and HCoV-229E.

Described treatment: roughly nine-day PBMC culture with coronavirus spike peptide pools or control peptides (ViraFEST assay). US Alpha, Beta and Delta variants postdated the positive PCR dates, which ran from March to December 2020. Comment on this clonotype: Its antigen is unknown.

Sequence data for DNA of cultured CD4+ T cells were generated by the Oncomine TCR Beta short-read assay. Via MiXCR, TCRdb re-called the PCR reads, giving one row per CDR3 protein. The sample includes more than 20,000 distinct CDR3 sequences, under 80% of them seen just once. Study findings and constraints: Convalescent patients' median share of reactive clones seen only post-vaccination was approximately 85%. Spike mono-reactivity applied to 304 of 307 vaccine-specific clones detected in convalescent patients.

This TCR was sampled from a human donor who had recovered from COVID-19. The sample comprised CD4+ T cells from blood, cultured in vitro.

The CDR3 region has the DNA TGTGCCAGCAGGGGGGGCACCGGGACTAGCGCCGAGCAGTACTTC. It specifies CASRGGTGTSAEQYF. The chain uses TRBV27 and TRBJ2-7; 10 nucleotides line up with TRBD2. This CDR3 contains 15 residues. V gave up 6 bases and J gave up 6 bases; unmatched junction bases: 11. From germline, CDR1 is MNHEY and CDR2 SMNVEV (reference sequence).